This T cell receptor (beta chain) is from a study of T-cell reconstitution after alpha-beta-depleted transplantation in children. Unique molecular identifiers were incorporated during preparation of the TCRbeta library. TCRdb passed the PCR reads through MiXCR, listing each CDR3 protein once. The table records about a million distinct CDR3 sequences, about 29% of them present only once. This CDR3 comprises 16 residues. The germline gives CDR1 SGDLS, CDR2 YYNGEE. J lost 5 bases, V lost 3 bases, and 8 bases had no gene match. The sequence derives from a boy less than two years old who had a stem cell transplant for SCID, so the T cells may come from the graft donor. The chain carries TRBV9 and TRBJ2-5; TRBD2 matches at 12 bases. The source was PBMCs, mostly from graft donor cells, collected 360 days after TCRalphabeta/CD19-depleted stem cell transplant. The CDR3 here is CASSAELAGGAETQYF. CDR3 in DNA: TGTGCCAGCAGCGCGGAACTAGCGGGGGGAGCGGAGACCCAGTACTTC.